This TCR beta chain was sequenced for a study of PD-1 blockade in mismatch repair-deficient tumors. Overall study: Patients had about a dozen mismatch repair-deficient cancer types, all previously treated and progressing.

Comments on this clone: What it recognizes is unknown.

Only in-frame clones appear in the TCRdb table, and some are missing; sequencing was by immunoSEQ multiplex PCR. The sample has tens of thousands of clones, about nine tenths seen once; the top ten hold about 15%. Study-level findings and limits: Tumor-resident clones, often undetectable pretreatment in blood, expanded then contracted after pembrolizumab.

Every patient had mismatch repair deficiency by PCR or immunohistochemistry. TCRs were sequenced from a few patients responding to pembrolizumab. The source was peripheral blood, collected 52 weeks after starting pembrolizumab. The receptor was isolated from an adult with mismatch repair-deficient cancer.

The CDR3 loop reads CSVHSGNTIYF. CDR3 in DNA: TGCAGCGTGCATTCAGGAAACACCATATATTTT. The chain recombines TRBV29-1 with TRBJ1-3; D is undetermined. This CDR3 is built from 11 residues. Trimming shortened V by 6 bases and J by 4 bases, and 7 bases separated the two germline ends. Germline-derived CDR1 and CDR2 are SQVTM and ANQGSEA.